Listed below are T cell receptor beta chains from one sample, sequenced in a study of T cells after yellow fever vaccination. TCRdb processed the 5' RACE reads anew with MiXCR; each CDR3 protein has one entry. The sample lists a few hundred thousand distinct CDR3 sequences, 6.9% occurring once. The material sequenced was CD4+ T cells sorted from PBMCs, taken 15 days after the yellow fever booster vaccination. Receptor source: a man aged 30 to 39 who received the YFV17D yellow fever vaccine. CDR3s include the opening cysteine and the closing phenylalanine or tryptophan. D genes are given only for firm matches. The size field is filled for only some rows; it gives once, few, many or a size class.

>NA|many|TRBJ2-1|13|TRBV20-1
CSAAPGTANEQFF
TGCAGTGCTGCCCCCGGGACTGCCAATGAGCAGTTCTTC
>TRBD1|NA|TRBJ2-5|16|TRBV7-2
CASSLAAGTGAETQYF
TGTGCCAGCAGCTTAGCCGCCGGGACAGGGGCAGAGACCCAGTACTTC
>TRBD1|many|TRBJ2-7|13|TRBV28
CASSPGQVRRQYF
TGTGCCAGCAGTCCGGGACAGGTGAGACGGCAGTACTTC
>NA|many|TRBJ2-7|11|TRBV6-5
CASSYSREQYF
TGTGCCAGCAGTTACTCTCGCGAGCAGTACTTC
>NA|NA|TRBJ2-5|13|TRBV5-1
CASSYGAGETQYF
TGCGCCAGCAGTTACGGCGCCGGAGAGACCCAGTACTTC
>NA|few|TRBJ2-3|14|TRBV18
CASSPAGYTDTQYF
TGTGCCAGCTCACCAGCGGGATACACAGATACGCAGTATTTT
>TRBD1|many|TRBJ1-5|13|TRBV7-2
CASSRQGGEPQHF
TGTGCCAGCAGCAGACAGGGAGGGGAGCCCCAGCATTTT
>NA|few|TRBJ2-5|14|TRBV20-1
CSARDPTLQETQYF
TGCAGTGCTAGAGATCCGACCCTCCAAGAGACCCAGTACTTC
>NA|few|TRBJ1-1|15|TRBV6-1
CASSDRAAIKTEAFF
TGTGCCAGCAGTGACAGGGCGGCCATAAAAACTGAAGCTTTCTTT
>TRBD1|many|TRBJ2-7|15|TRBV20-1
CSARSVSGTVYEQYF
TGCAGTGCTAGATCAGTCTCCGGGACAGTTTACGAGCAGTACTTC
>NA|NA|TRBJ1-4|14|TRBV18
CASSRTIPNEKLFF
TGTGCCAGCTCACGGACAATTCCTAATGAAAAACTGTTTTTT
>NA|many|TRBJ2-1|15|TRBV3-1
CASSQEGADYNEQFF
TGTGCCAGCAGCCAAGAGGGAGCGGACTACAATGAGCAGTTCTTC
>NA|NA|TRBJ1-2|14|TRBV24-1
CATSEAGPPAGYTF
TGTGCCACCAGTGAAGCCGGGCCGCCTGCAGGCTACACCTTC
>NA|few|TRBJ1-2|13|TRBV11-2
CASSFPGGGGYTF
TGTGCCAGCAGCTTCCCCGGGGGGGGGGGCTACACCTTC
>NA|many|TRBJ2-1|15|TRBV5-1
CASSLVSLTPNEQFF
TGCGCCAGCAGCTTGGTTAGCCTCACCCCCAATGAGCAGTTCTTC
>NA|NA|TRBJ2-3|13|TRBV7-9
CASSFAGSDTQYF
TGTGCCAGCAGCTTTGCCGGATCAGATACGCAGTATTTT
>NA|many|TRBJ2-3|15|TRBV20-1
CSAPNYLGSRDTQYF
TGCAGTGCTCCCAATTATCTCGGGAGTAGGGATACGCAGTATTTT
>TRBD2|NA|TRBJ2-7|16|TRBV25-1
CASSGGGRDRAYEQYF
TGTGCCAGCAGTGGCGGCGGGAGGGATAGAGCCTACGAGCAGTACTTC
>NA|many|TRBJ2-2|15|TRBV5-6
CASSLTGANTGELFF
TGTGCCAGCAGCTTGACGGGGGCGAACACCGGGGAGCTGTTTTTT
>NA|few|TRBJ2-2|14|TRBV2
CASIGGSYTGELFF
TGTGCCAGCATAGGAGGCAGCTACACCGGGGAGCTGTTTTTT
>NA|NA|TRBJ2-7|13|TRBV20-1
CSAPGALMYEQYF
TGCAGTGCCCCGGGGGCTCTTATGTACGAGCAGTACTTC
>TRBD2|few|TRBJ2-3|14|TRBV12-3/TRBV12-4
CASREATSWDTQYF
TGTGCCAGCAGAGAAGCGACTAGCTGGGATACGCAGTATTTT
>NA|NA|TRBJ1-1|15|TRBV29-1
CSWRDREASNTEAFF
TGCAGCTGGCGTGACAGAGAGGCTTCGAACACTGAAGCTTTCTTT
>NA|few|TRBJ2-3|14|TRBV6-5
CASSYFTSTDTQYF
TGTGCCAGCAGTTACTTTACTAGCACAGATACGCAGTATTTT
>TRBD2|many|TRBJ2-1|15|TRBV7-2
CASSLAGGGDNEQFF
TGTGCCAGCAGCCTCGCTGGCGGGGGGGACAATGAGCAGTTCTTC
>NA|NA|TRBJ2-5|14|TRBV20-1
CSARSIADQETQYF
TGCAGTGCCCGATCCATAGCCGACCAAGAGACCCAGTACTTC
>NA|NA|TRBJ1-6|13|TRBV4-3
CASSQDPRSPLHF
TGCGCCAGCAGCCAAGATCCACGTTCACCCCTCCACTTT
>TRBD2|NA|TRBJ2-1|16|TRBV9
CASSVRSSGIQNEQFF
TGTGCCAGCAGCGTAAGGTCTAGCGGGATTCAGAATGAGCAGTTCTTC
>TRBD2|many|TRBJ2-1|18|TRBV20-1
CSANSRGLAIGSVNEQFF
TGCAGTGCTAACTCTAGGGGACTAGCGATCGGTAGTGTCAATGAGCAGTTCTTC
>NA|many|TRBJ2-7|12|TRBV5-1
CASSLGTYEQYF
TGCGCCAGCAGCTTGGGGACCTACGAGCAGTACTTC
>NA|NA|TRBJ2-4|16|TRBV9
CASSVGPATGDDIQYF
TGTGCCAGCAGCGTAGGACCTGCCACCGGGGATGACATTCAGTACTTC
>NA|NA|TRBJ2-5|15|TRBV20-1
CSARDRELLEETQYF
TGCAGTGCTAGAGATAGGGAGTTGCTAGAAGAGACCCAGTACTTC
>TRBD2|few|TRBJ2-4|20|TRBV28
CASEGYIGTSGRTIKNIQYF
TGTGCCAGCGAAGGTTACATAGGGACTAGCGGGAGGACCATCAAAAACATTCAGTACTTC
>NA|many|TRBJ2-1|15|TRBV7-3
CASSRSGPGNYEQFF
TGTGCCAGCAGCCGGTCGGGGCCCGGAAACTATGAGCAGTTCTTC
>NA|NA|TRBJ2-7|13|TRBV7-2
CASSSRLGYEQYF
TGTGCCAGCAGCAGTCGACTGGGCTACGAGCAGTACTTC
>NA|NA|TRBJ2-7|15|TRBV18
CASSAVSGRPYEQYF
TGTGCCAGCTCAGCCGTTAGTGGGAGGCCTTACGAGCAGTACTTC
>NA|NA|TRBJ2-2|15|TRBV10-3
CAIMGDTATTGELFF
TGTGCCATTATGGGGGACACGGCGACCACCGGGGAGCTGTTTTTT
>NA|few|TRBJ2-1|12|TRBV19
CASSIAGGEQFF
TGTGCCAGTAGTATAGCCGGGGGCGAGCAGTTCTTC
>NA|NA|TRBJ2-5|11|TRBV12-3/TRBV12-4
CASRGDVTQYF
TGTGCCAGCAGGGGGGATGTAACCCAGTACTTC
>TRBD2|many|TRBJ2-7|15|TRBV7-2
CASSQERERGYEQYF
TGTGCCAGCAGCCAGGAGCGGGAGAGGGGATACGAGCAGTACTTC
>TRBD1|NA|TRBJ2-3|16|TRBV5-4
CASSFAVGQGTDTQYF
TGTGCCAGCAGCTTCGCAGTGGGACAGGGTACAGATACGCAGTATTTT
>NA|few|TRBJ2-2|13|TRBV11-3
CASSLLGTGELFF
TGTGCCAGCAGCTTACTCGGCACCGGGGAGCTGTTTTTT
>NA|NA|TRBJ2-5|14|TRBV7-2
CASSQMTGGETQYF
TGTGCCAGCAGCCAAATGACAGGAGGAGAGACCCAGTACTTC
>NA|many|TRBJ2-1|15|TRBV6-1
CASRGTPPNYNEQFF
TGTGCCAGCAGGGGGACACCGCCAAACTACAATGAGCAGTTCTTC
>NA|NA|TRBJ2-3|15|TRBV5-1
CASSSEGASTDTQYF
TGCGCCAGCAGCTCGGAAGGAGCATCGACAGATACGCAGTATTTT
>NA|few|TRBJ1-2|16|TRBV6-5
CASSYSWGYENYGYTF
TGTGCCAGCAGTTACTCGTGGGGGTATGAGAACTATGGCTACACCTTC
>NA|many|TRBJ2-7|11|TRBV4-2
CASRGNYEQYF
TGTGCCAGCAGGGGGAACTACGAGCAGTACTTC
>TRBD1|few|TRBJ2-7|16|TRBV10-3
CAISDPGTGDSYEQYF
TGTGCCATCAGTGACCCCGGGACAGGGGACTCCTACGAGCAGTACTTC
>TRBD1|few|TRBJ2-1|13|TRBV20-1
CSATGTGLNEQFF
TGCAGTGCCACCGGGACAGGGTTGAATGAGCAGTTCTTC
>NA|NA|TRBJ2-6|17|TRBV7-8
CASSPLGSSSGANVLTF
TGTGCCAGCAGCCCCCTGGGCTCCTCCTCTGGGGCCAACGTCCTGACTTTC
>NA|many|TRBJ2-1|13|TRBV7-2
CASSLGSYNEQFF
TGTGCCAGCAGCTTAGGGTCCTACAATGAGCAGTTCTTC
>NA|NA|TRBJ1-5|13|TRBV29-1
CSVTTGRHQPQHF
TGCAGCGTCACCACAGGGAGACATCAGCCCCAGCATTTT
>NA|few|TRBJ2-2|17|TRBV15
CATSGFPGQSNTGELFF
TGTGCCACCAGCGGGTTCCCGGGACAATCAAACACCGGGGAGCTGTTTTTT
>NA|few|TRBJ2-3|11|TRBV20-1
CSAHGADTQYF
TGCAGTGCACATGGTGCGGATACGCAGTATTTT
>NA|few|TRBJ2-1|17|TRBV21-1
CASSRGASGKGYNEQFF
TGTGCCAGCAGCCGGGGGGCCAGCGGGAAGGGTTACAATGAGCAGTTCTTC
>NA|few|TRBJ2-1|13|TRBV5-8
CATNIQGGNEQFF
TGTGCCACCAATATACAGGGAGGCAATGAGCAGTTCTTC
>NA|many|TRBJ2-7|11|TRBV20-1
CSARALYEQYF
TGCAGTGCTAGGGCTCTCTACGAGCAGTACTTC
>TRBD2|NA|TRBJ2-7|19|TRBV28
CASTPGGEPIAGGSNEQYF
TGTGCCAGCACCCCCGGGGGGGAGCCAATTGCGGGAGGGAGTAACGAGCAGTACTTC
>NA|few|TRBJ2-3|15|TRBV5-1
CASSLSGGRADTQYF
TGCGCCAGCAGCCTTTCAGGAGGGCGAGCTGATACGCAGTATTTT